The source of this TCR beta chain is a study of Graves' ophthalmopathy and Graves' hyperthyroidism. Background on the study: At the time of initial diagnosis and before any treatment, peripheral blood was collected.

PBMCs stemmed from approximately 9.7 ml of fresh peripheral blood. General observations from the study: Clonotypes were expanded in thyroid at above 0.001 frequency, and most also appeared in blood.

The table lists this clonotype with many counts. The antigen is undetermined. Trimming removed 7 bases from V and 7 bases from J, with 11 bases in between. CDR1 DFQATT and CDR2 SNEGSKA come from the germline V gene (reference sequence). The CDR3 sequence is 11 residues long. Scientists amplified the TCR beta CDR3 regions from RNA transcripts. The first-round RT-PCR employed HTBI primers together with the Qiagen OneStep RT-PCR kit. A multiplex PCR was then performed as the second round. TCRdb passed the multiplex PCR reads through MiXCR, listing each CDR3 protein once. Of some 390,000 distinct CDR3 sequences in the sample, around 20% were seen once.

The clonotype originates from a woman aged 18-29 years with Graves' ophthalmopathy. What was sequenced was peripheral blood. This chain connects TRBV20-1 to TRBJ2-4; D is undetermined. The chain's CDR3 is CSGSGGNIQYF. CDR3 in DNA: TGCAGTGGATCGGGTGGTAACATTCAGTACTTC.